Listed below are T cell receptor beta chains from one sample, sequenced in a study of control samples from healthy donors and cancer patients. Only in-frame clones appear in the TCRdb table, and some are missing; sequencing was by immunoSEQ multiplex PCR. The sample has 140,000 to 150,000 clones, approximately 91% seen once. The specimen was blood. The receptors here all came from a man aged 30-40 years in good health. Both conserved end residues are part of each CDR3. Each record gives: V gene, J gene, clone size, D gene, CDR3 protein, CDR3 DNA. A D gene is named only where the DNA matches it firmly. Clone sizes are given selectively: once, few, many, or a class where the clone is expanded.

TRBV4-3	TRBJ2-7	NA	TRBD2	CASSQEASGRYEQYF	TGCGCCAGCAGCCAAGAGGCTAGCGGGAGATACGAGCAGTACTTC
TRBV7-2	TRBJ1-5	NA	TRBD1	CASSLDRGGNQPQHF	TGTGCCAGCAGCTTAGACAGGGGCGGTAATCAGCCCCAGCATTTT
TRBV30	TRBJ2-3	NA	NA	CAWRFGRSSTDTQYF	TGTGCCTGGAGATTTGGGCGGAGTAGCACAGATACGCAGTATTTT
TRBV24-1	TRBJ2-6	NA	NA	CATSDGLSGANVLTF	TGTGCCACCAGTGATGGACTCTCTGGGGCCAACGTCCTGACTTTC
TRBV7-8	TRBJ1-2	NA	TRBD1	CASSLWTGGGYTF	TGTGCCAGCAGCCTCTGGACAGGCGGGGGCTACACCTTC
TRBV9	TRBJ2-3	NA	NA	CASSAIQGTDTQYF	TGTGCCAGCAGCGCCATACAGGGAACAGATACGCAGTATTTT
TRBV4-1	TRBJ2-7	NA	TRBD2	CASSQDSSGVYEQYF	TGCGCCAGCAGCCAAGACAGTAGCGGGGTCTACGAGCAGTACTTC
TRBV6-2/TRBV6-3	TRBJ2-4	once	TRBD2	CASSYPRRTSGGNVAKNIQYF	TGTGCCAGCAGTTACCCAAGGAGGACTAGCGGGGGGAACGTAGCCAAAAACATTCAGTACTTC
TRBV19	TRBJ1-5	NA	NA	CASSIAAGNQPQHF	TGTGCCAGTAGTATTGCGGCAGGGAATCAGCCCCAGCATTTT
TRBV9	TRBJ1-6	NA	NA	CASSAVRGPYNSPLHF	TGTGCCAGCAGCGCTGTCAGGGGCCCCTATAATTCACCCCTCCACTTT
TRBV6-2/TRBV6-3	TRBJ2-1	NA	TRBD1	CASSYRDRGSSYNEQFF	TGTGCCAGCAGTTACCGTGACAGGGGTAGCTCCTACAATGAGCAGTTCTTC